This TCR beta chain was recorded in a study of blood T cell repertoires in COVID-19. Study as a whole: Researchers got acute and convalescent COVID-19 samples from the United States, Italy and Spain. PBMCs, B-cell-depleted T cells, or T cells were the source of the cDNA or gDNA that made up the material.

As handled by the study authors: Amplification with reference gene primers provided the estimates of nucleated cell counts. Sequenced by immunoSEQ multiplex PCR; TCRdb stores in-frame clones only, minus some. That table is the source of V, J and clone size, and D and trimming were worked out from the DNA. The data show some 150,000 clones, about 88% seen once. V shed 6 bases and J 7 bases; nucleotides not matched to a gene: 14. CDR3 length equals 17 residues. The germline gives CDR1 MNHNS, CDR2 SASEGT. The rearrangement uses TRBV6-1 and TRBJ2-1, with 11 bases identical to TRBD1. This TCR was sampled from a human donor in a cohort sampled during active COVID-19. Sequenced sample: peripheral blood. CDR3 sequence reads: CASSEPGTGGPYNEQFF. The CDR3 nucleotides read TGTGCCAGCAGCGAACCCGGGACAGGGGGGCCGTATAATGAGCAGTTCTTC.